These T cell receptor beta chains were read from a single sample in a study of blood T cell repertoires in COVID-19. Libraries were prepared by immunoSEQ multiplex PCR; TCRdb keeps only in-frame clonotypes and omits some of them. This table holds approximately 480,000 clones, about 91% found once. Specimen: peripheral blood. The receptors here all came from a man aged 18 to 29 with COVID-19, enrolled during active disease. The conserved cysteine and the conserved F or W are not part of the CDR3 here. The order of the fields is J gene, clone size, V gene, D gene, CDR3 protein. A D gene is named only where the DNA matches it firmly. Clone size, where shown, is once, few, many, or a class for clones that have expanded.

TRBJ1-2	.	TRBV15	TRBD1	ATNRDSLPSNYGYT
TRBJ2-3	.	TRBV5-4	TRBD1	ASRKTGVTDTQY
TRBJ2-2	.	TRBV7-9	.	ASNSGANTGELF
TRBJ2-7	.	TRBV6-5	TRBD1	ASSWGQYYEQY
TRBJ2-7	once	TRBV10-2	TRBD2	ASEDLGGKQY
TRBJ2-6	once	TRBV19	.	ASSTPFTGANVLT
TRBJ1-4	.	TRBV11-2	.	ASSLRTGTVTNEKLF
TRBJ2-5	.	TRBV2	.	ASGRTLGVETQY
TRBJ2-7	.	TRBV18	.	ASSPPSGAGPVRQY
TRBJ2-6	few	TRBV28	TRBD1	ASRRGRTGANVLT
TRBJ1-2	.	TRBV5-1	.	ASSPDTNRYGYT
TRBJ1-6	.	TRBV27	.	ASSLGANSPLH
TRBJ2-1	.	TRBV4-1	TRBD2	ASSQVILAGEQF
TRBJ2-3	.	TRBV12-3/TRBV12-4	.	ASRQGSTDTQY
TRBJ1-4	.	TRBV12-5	TRBD1	ASGLIGRTGDEKLF
TRBJ1-4	.	TRBV5-1	TRBD1	ASSVTGQGYEKLF
TRBJ2-5	.	TRBV5-1	.	ASSFGIGGTQY
TRBJ1-6	.	TRBV5-1	.	ASSLYAGNNSPLH
TRBJ2-2	.	TRBV15	.	ATSKGLANTGELF
TRBJ1-6	.	TRBV6-6	TRBD1	ASSHRTGGSYNSPLH
TRBJ2-7	once	TRBV5-4	.	ASSLRESSYEQY
TRBJ2-5	.	TRBV19	.	ASSVDYLQETQY
TRBJ1-1	few	TRBV10-1	TRBD1	ASKGGTGNTEAF
TRBJ2-7	.	TRBV7-9	TRBD1	ASSLPGQGN
TRBJ2-7	.	TRBV6-2/TRBV6-3	.	ASSGLYYEQY
TRBJ2-7	.	TRBV19	TRBD1	ASSAGTGGSYEQY